The next 28 T cell receptor beta chains were all read from a single sample in a study of shared clonotypes between healthy human individuals. Sequencing was performed with immunoSEQ multiplex PCR; in TCRdb, only in-frame clones are kept and a portion is missing. This sample has under 850,000 clones, with just under 75% found just once. Sequencing input: memory CD4+ T cells sorted from blood. Subset: CD45RA-negative fraction. The receptors derive from a young woman in good health.

This sequence joins TRBV9 and TRBJ1-3; a weak D match, TRBD1 (5 bases). Germline V gene lookup returns CDR1 SGDLS and CDR2 YYNGEE. V was cut by 3 bases and J by 3 bases, with 13 bases left in between. CDR3 length equals 15 residues. Here the CDR3 reads CASSGYGTLGNTIYF. The CDR3 DNA reads as TGTGCCAGCAGCGGCTACGGGACTCTTGGAAACACCATATATTTT.

V is TRBV4-1 and J is TRBJ2-5; D unresolved. The CDR3 consists of 11 residues. Trimming shortened V by 0 bases and J by 12 bases, and 8 bases separated the two germline ends. Germline V gene lookup returns CDR1 MGHRA and CDR2 YSYEKL. CDR3: CASSQDLQKYF. CDR3 in DNA: TGCGCCAGCAGCCAAGATCTACAGAAGTACTTC.

The table lists this clone with many counts. The rearrangement links TRBV18 to TRBJ2-3, with 7 bases that match TRBD1. Unmatched junction bases numbered 11, after V lost 5 bases and J lost 6 bases. The length of the CDR3 is 15 residues. Germline-derived CDR1 and CDR2 are KGHSH and LQKENI. The CDR3 loop reads CASSAPDRVQDTQYF. In nucleotides, the CDR3 is TGTGCCAGCTCAGCCCCAGACAGGGTACAGGATACGCAGTATTTT.

Of note for this clone: The same CDR3 also results from other DNA sequences found in this sample. J is TRBJ2-7 and V is TRBV7-2; D is perhaps TRBD2 (6 bases). CDR3 size: 15 residues. The V gene lost 2 bases and the J gene lost 1 base, with 12 bases spanning the gap. Germline V lookup: CDR1 SGHTA, CDR2 FQGNSA. For the CDR3, the DNA is TGTGCCAGCAGCTTACTGGCGGGATCGTCCTACGAGCAGTACTTC. The encoded protein is CASSLLAGSSYEQYF. The variable domain in full, completed from reference TRBV7-2 and TRBJ2-7, reads GAGVSQSPSNKVTEKGKDVELRCDPISGHTALYWYRQSLGQGLEFLIYFQGNSAPDKSGLPSDRFSAERTGGSVSTLTIQRTQQEDSAVYLCASSLLAGSSYEQYFGPGTRLTVT.

V and J are TRBV6-1 and TRBJ1-5; perhaps TRBD1 as D (5 bases). Between the trimmed V and J ends, which lost 4 bases and 2 bases, there was a span of 12 bases. From germline, CDR1 is MNHNS and CDR2 SASEGT. The CDR3 sequence is 15 residues long. The CDR3 reads CASSASGAGNQPQHF. CDR3 sequence (DNA): TGTGCCAGCAGTGCCTCCGGGGCCGGCAATCAGCCCCAGCATTTT.

The V and J genes are TRBV7-3 and TRBJ2-1; weak D call: TRBD1 (6 bases). Germline assignment: CDR1 SGHTA and CDR2 FQGTGA. The CDR3 length is 15 residues. V was pared by 3 bases and J by 0 bases, with 9 bases between. CDR3 DNA sequence: TGTGCCAGCAGCTTTGACAGGAGCTCCTACAATGAGCAGTTCTTC. This translates into CASSFDRSSYNEQFF.

This rearrangement joins TRBV11-2 to TRBJ1-1, with D possibly matching TRBD1 (5 bases). This CDR3 has 15 residues. CDR1 and CDR2 (germline): SGHAT, FQNNGV. V was pared by 0 bases and J by 0 bases, with 8 bases between. CDR3 sequence (DNA): TGTGCCAGCAGCTTAGAACGCAGGGTGAACACTGAAGCTTTCTTT. Its translation is CASSLERRVNTEAFF.

In its sample, this clone was seen once. The V call is TRBV7-9, the J call TRBJ1-2; D is possibly TRBD1 (5 bases). The V end lost 3 bases, the J end lost 2 bases, and 7 bases lay between the germline ends. CDR1 is SEHNR, CDR2 FQNEAQ, per germline (reference sequence). This CDR3 is 13 amino acids long. The CDR3 region has the DNA TGTGCCAGCAGCTTCCGGGACAACTATGGCTACACCTTC. Translating it yields CASSFRDNYGYTF.

In regard to this clone: Relative to the germline gene, one junction end is altered; a read error may explain this. The CDR3 region has the DNA TGTGCCAGCAGTGAAAATTTGGGAGCCTGCCCGCGTTTT. Its protein product is CASSENLGACPRF. This chain links TRBV2 with TRBJ1-5; D remains ambiguous. Germline CDR1 SNHLY, CDR2 FYNNEI. CDR3 length: 13 amino acids.

V usage is TRBV28 and J usage is TRBJ1-5, with a possible D match to TRBD1 (5 bases). V lost 7 bases, J lost 6 bases, and 16 bases lay in between. Germline loops: CDR1 MDHEN, CDR2 SYDVKM. This CDR3 has 14 residues. As DNA, the CDR3 is TGTGCCAGCAAAGGGTCCGGGGCGGCTCAGCCCCAGCATTTT. Its protein is CASKGSGAAQPQHF.

This clone showed up just once. This chain connects TRBV5-1 to TRBJ2-1; 9 positions match TRBD2. Germline V gives CDR1 SGHRS, CDR2 YFSETQ. The CDR3 runs to 16 residues. Trimming took 0 bases from V and 5 from J; bases not matched to a gene: 6. The CDR3 protein is CASSLVAGVRNNEQFF. DNA of the CDR3: TGCGCCAGCAGCTTGGTAGCGGGAGTCCGTAACAATGAGCAGTTCTTC.

A single count supports this clone. The V call is TRBV5-1, the J call TRBJ2-2; 10 bases map to TRBD1. This CDR3 is built from 19 residues. From germline, CDR1 is SGHRS and CDR2 YFSETQ. Unmatched junction bases numbered 12, after V lost 4 bases and J lost 0 bases. CDR3 bases: TGCGCCAGCAGCCCCGGGACAGGGGTATTAGCGGCGAACACCGGGGAGCTGTTTTTT. This gives the protein CASSPGTGVLAANTGELFF.

The rearrangement links TRBV5-1 to TRBJ2-6; no reliable D call. Germline values: CDR1 SGHRS, CDR2 YFSETQ. The CDR3 totals 16 residues. Trimming cost V 4 bases and J 2 bases, with 13 bases left between them. DNA of the CDR3: TGCGCCAGCAGCCCCTCCGATTCAGCTGGGGCCAACGTCCTGACTTTC. As protein: CASSPSDSAGANVLTF.

The chain uses TRBV7-9 and TRBJ1-1; 10 bases align to TRBD1. The CDR3 runs to 15 residues. V lost 5 bases to trimming and J lost 6 bases; unmatched junction nucleotides: 9. Germline CDR1 is SEHNR and CDR2 is FQNEAQ (reference sequence). The CDR3 DNA reads TGTGCCAGCAGCGACGGGGACAGGGGAGGCGCTGAAGCTTTCTTT. Translation gives CASSDGDRGGAEAFF.

V usage is TRBV5-4 and J usage is TRBJ2-3; TRBD2 aligns across 7 bases. This CDR3 comprises 16 residues. V shed 0 bases and J 8 bases; nucleotides not matched to a gene: 12. Germline V lookup: CDR1 SGHNT, CDR2 YYREEE (reference sequence). CDR3 protein: CASSLELGRGRGTQYF. DNA of the CDR3: TGTGCCAGCAGCTTGGAATTAGGTCGGGGGAGGGGTACGCAGTATTTT. The full variable domain, completed using reference TRBV5-4 and TRBJ2-3, is ETGVTQSPTHLIKTRGQQVTLRCSSQSGHNTVSWYQQALGQGPQFIFQYYREEENGRGNFPPRFSGLQFPNYSSELNVNALELDDSALYLCASSLELGRGRGTQYFGPGTRLTVL.

The chain employs TRBV9 and TRBJ2-7; D is possibly TRBD1 (5 bases). Deletions cut 0 bases from V and 2 bases from J, with 12 bases between. This CDR3 has 15 amino acids. CDR1 and CDR2 from the germline V gene are SGDLS and YYNGEE. The CDR3 nucleotides read TGTGCCAGCAGCGTAGTTAGTAGGGGCGCCTACGAGCAGTACTTC. Protein sequence: CASSVVSRGAYEQYF.

The rearrangement links TRBV7-9 to TRBJ2-6, with D tentatively TRBD1 (6 bases). V was trimmed by 4 bases and J by 6 bases, leaving 19 bases between them. This CDR3 has 17 residues. Germline V gene lookup returns CDR1 SEHNR and CDR2 FQNEAQ (reference sequence). CDR3 amino acids: CASSSRDKGLEANVLTF. The CDR3 region has the DNA TGTGCCAGCAGCTCCCGGGACAAGGGATTGGAGGCCAACGTCCTGACTTTC.

This clone has only one observation. The chain employs TRBV5-1 and TRBJ2-2; D not resolved. The germline CDR1 and CDR2 sequences are SGHRS and YFSETQ. The V end was cut by 0 bases, the J end by 10 bases, with 4 bases between. The CDR3 sequence is 11 residues long. The CDR3, as DNA: TGCGCCAGCAGCTTGGCCCAGGAGCTGTTTTTT. Protein sequence: CASSLAQELFF.

The CDR3 here is CASSSPGQQETQYF. Written as DNA, the CDR3 is TGTGCCAGCAGCTCCCCGGGACAGCAAGAGACCCAGTACTTC. The V gene is TRBV5-4, the J gene TRBJ2-5, with 7 positions matching TRBD1. This CDR3 is 14 amino acids long. Germline lookup yields CDR1 SGHNT and CDR2 YYREEE (reference sequence). The junction had 4 bases not matched to a gene; V was cut back by 3 bases and J by 2 bases.

In its sample, this clone was seen a few times. The chain is built from TRBV25-1 and TRBJ1-2; TRBD1 is a possible D gene (6 bases). CDR3 length: 15 amino acids. Deletions cut 4 bases from V and 1 base from J, with 13 bases between. Germline V lookup: CDR1 MGHDK, CDR2 SYGVNS. CDR3 sequence: CASSGLGALNYGYTF. The DNA of the CDR3 is TGTGCCAGCAGTGGTCTGGGGGCGCTTAACTATGGCTACACCTTC.

This clone occurred a few times. Other nucleotide sequences from this sample produce the same CDR3. J is TRBJ2-3 and V is TRBV4-1; D assignment may be TRBD1 or TRBD2 (5 bases each). This CDR3 has 16 residues. V was clipped by 1 base and J by 1 base, with 12 bases between them. CDR1 MGHRA and CDR2 YSYEKL come from the germline V gene. CDR3 in DNA: TGCGCCAGCAGCCAAGTTCCGGGGCAAGGCACAGATACGCAGTATTTT. This codes for CASSQVPGQGTDTQYF.

This clone was recorded once. The chain combines TRBV30 with TRBJ1-5, with a weak D call TRBD1 (5 bases). V was shortened by 3 bases and J by 7 bases, with 19 bases between the two germline ends. Germline CDR1 reads GTSNPN; CDR2 reads SVGIG (reference sequence). There are 15 residues in the CDR3. CDR3 DNA sequence: TGTGCCTGGAGAGCCGTCGGGGGGAGAGAGCAGCCCCAGCATTTT. Translated, it gives CAWRAVGGREQPQHF.

Of note for this clone: The same CDR3 is also encoded by other DNA sequences in this sample. This chain links TRBV5-1 with TRBJ2-1; TRBD2 matches 8 bases. This CDR3 comprises 15 residues. V dropped 4 bases and J dropped 2; count of bases not matched to a gene: 5. Per the germline V gene, CDR1 is SGHRS and CDR2 is YFSETQ. CDR3 sequence reads: CASSLTSGAYNEQFF. In nucleotides, the CDR3 is TGCGCCAGCAGCCTAACTAGCGGAGCCTACAATGAGCAGTTCTTC.

This clone was counted ten times or more. The chain has TRBV11-2 and TRBJ2-7; 7 bases agree with TRBD1. Losses at the gene ends were 5 bases for V and 4 bases for J; bases not matched to a gene: 5. Germline CDR1 SGHAT, CDR2 FQNNGV. The CDR3 has 13 residues. CDR3 sequence: CASSVTGAYEQYF. Written as DNA, the CDR3 is TGTGCCAGCAGCGTTACAGGGGCGTACGAGCAGTACTTC.

V is TRBV10-2 and J is TRBJ2-5; TRBD1 is a possible D gene (5 bases). The CDR3 spans 14 residues. Germline CDR1 reads WSHSY; CDR2 reads SAAADI. Trimming removed 3 bases from V and 4 bases from J, with 12 bases in between. The CDR3 nucleotides are TGCGCCAGCAGTGAAGGGCAGGGTTTAGAGACCCAGTACTTC. It encodes CASSEGQGLETQYF.

On this clone: The likely explanation is a read error, given a far larger clone one base away. Lacking the conserved final phenylalanine or tryptophan, this CDR3 likely reflects a read error. The chain combines TRBV7-8 with TRBJ1-5, with 7 bases lining up with TRBD1. Trimming at V came to 2 bases and at J to 1 base, leaving 5 bases not matched to a gene. CDR3 length equals 16 residues. Germline CDR1 SGHVS, CDR2 FQNEAQ. This CDR3 is CASSLYRGRSNQPQHL. CDR3 DNA sequence: TGTGCCAGCAGCTTATACAGGGGAAGGAGCAATCAGCCCCAGCATCTT.

V gene TRBV2 combines with J gene TRBJ1-5, with no clear D. This CDR3 comprises 14 residues. Germline CDR1 is SNHLY and CDR2 is FYNNEI. V was pared by 5 bases and J by 1 base, with 9 bases between. Here the CDR3 DNA reads TGTGCCAGCAGTTTACAGATCAGCAATCAGCCCCAGCATTTT. Its translation: CASSLQISNQPQHF.

The chain is built from TRBV6-5 and TRBJ2-1, with unresolved D. Trimming removed 2 bases from V and 4 bases from J, with 9 bases in between. The CDR3 consists of 14 residues. Germline loops: CDR1 MNHEY, CDR2 SVGAGI. The CDR3 sequence: CASSYRGYYNEQFF. DNA of the CDR3: TGTGCCAGCAGTTACAGAGGCTATTACAATGAGCAGTTCTTC.